This section outlines one TCR beta chain sequence together with its context. Relative to the germline gene, one junction end is altered; a read error may explain this. The CDR3 has 15 amino acids. Germline V lookup: CDR1 SEHNR, CDR2 FQNEAQ (reference sequence). This sample stems from a study of blood T cells in healthy people across ages. The second PCR ran roughly 7 to 11 cycles with a sample-barcoded 5' primer and J-beta primers. Via MiXCR, TCRdb re-called the 5' RACE reads, giving one row per CDR3 protein. The table lists 850,000 to 1,300,000 distinct CDR3 sequences, over 35% of them singletons. The J gene is TRBJ2-2, the V gene TRBV7-9; D call uncertain. Sequenced input: blood. The TCR comes from a woman aged 55-75 years in good health. CDR3 residues: CASSLGLSPAGELFF. The DNA for the CDR3 is TGTGCCAGCAGCTTAGGATTGTCGCCCGCCGGAGAGCTGTTTTTT.